The text below deals with one T cell receptor (beta chain). Its antigen is still unknown. No much larger clone is present one base from it, and per-base qualities are unavailable. V sheds 5 bases and J sheds 6 bases, leaving 13 bases between their ends. Including the terminal cysteine and phenylalanine, the CDR3 comprises 14 residues. Only the CDR3 DNA is retained, 42 bases long and in frame from the first base. The germline V gene gives CDR1 as MGHRA and CDR2 as YSYEKL. The donors were healthy, HIV-negative adults with no recently reported acute infections or vaccinations. Only Caucasian adults living in Nashville, Tennessee, USA were represented among the donors. CD4+ T cells were enriched by magnetic negative selection, after which naive cells were positively selected on CD45RA and the negative fraction was taken as the memory subset. After blood collection by leukapheresis, PBMCs were isolated using Ficoll-Histopaque density gradient centrifugation and then cryopreserved in the vapor phase of liquid nitrogen. Analytical flow cytometry was used to check the purity and quantity of each magnetically sorted T cell population. From each sorted fraction, genomic DNA was isolated and quantified by UV absorbance on a Nanodrop 2000c.

TCR CDR3 regions were amplified from genomic DNA by multiplex PCR using the deep immunoSEQ assay. For each cell subset, the extracted genomic DNA was distributed evenly across all wells of several immunoSEQ 96-well plates, and each plate served as one replicate. Each replicate PCR for sorted subsets received roughly 200 ng genomic DNA, equal to some 32,000 T cell genomes. Purified libraries were measured with a Qubit 3.0 fluorometer, size-checked on a Bioanalyzer 2100, and measured again with the KAPA Library Quantification kit. Each immunoSEQ 96-well plate was sequenced on its own single-read 150-cycle Illumina NextSeq 550 flow cell. In the original analysis: The immunoSEQ output contained only junctional sequences without quality scores, so filtering could not match that applied to full-length reads. Sequences were annotated with PyIR, a Python wrapper for IgBLAST v1.9, using IMGT germline references to assign V/J genes and CDR3. Reads with weak V/J assignments (E-value above 1e-6), missing CDR3, stop codons, out-of-frame junctions, or ambiguous translated residues were removed. V3J clonotypes were defined as sequences sharing the same inferred V gene, J gene, and CDR3 amino acid sequence. Percentage overlap between repertoires was computed as shared unique clonotypes divided by the size of the smaller repertoire. RTK rarefaction, the Chao1 estimator, and Recon v2.1 estimates of unobserved clonotypes were used to assess repertoire richness. Generation probabilities were computed with OLGA for all TCRbeta clonotypes obtained by the gDNA method from four donors. What TCRdb holds here is the immuneACCESS table cut down to in-frame rearrangements. Part of the clones is not present; checked against another copy, under half of the missing clones reflect an unresolved V gene, and the others are unexplained. The V and J calls and clone size were taken over from that table, and D and trimming were inferred from the DNA. In all, the sample holds about 2 million clones, and 85% to 95% of those were seen once. Of the sample, roughly 0.13% is held by the ten largest clones.

The sample belongs to a study of shared clonotypes between healthy human individuals (TCRdb year 2020). Background on the whole study: The cohort comprised a couple of women and a few men aged 18 to 49 years. To estimate repertoire size and how much clonotypes are shared between individuals, the study performed deep sequencing of blood TCR repertoires from a few healthy adults. To increase sequencing depth and limit assay-specific biases, TCR repertoire library preparation and sequencing were carried out by different laboratories using diverse techniques. For each donor, CD4 naive and CD4 memory were each given three plates, CD8 naive was given two plates, and CD8 memory was given one plate. Leukapheresis yielded between about 0.94 and 9.5 billion PBMCs per donor. General study outcomes and caveats: Based on pairwise subsampling, the degree of clonotype sharing among donors was expected to be affected by sequencing depth. Compared with non-shared clonotypes, the clonotypes found in all four sorted-subset donors had higher generation probabilities. Around 5.4% of naive CD4, around 3.5% of naive CD8, roughly 2.4% of memory CD4, and 0.4% of memory CD8 clonotypes were shared across a few donors. Naive subsets generally had larger estimated clonotype richness than memory subsets. The small number of donors limited the genetic and exposure-history diversity represented. Rarefaction of sorted-subset datasets indicated incomplete sequencing despite the large sequencing depth. Only blood was sampled, and tissue TCR repertoires likely differ from those in blood.

The sequence derives from a man aged 18 to 30 in good health. Sample: naive CD4+ T cells sorted from blood. This specimen's cell subset or site label, per the study, means: CD45RA+ positively selected. Recombination linked TRBV4-1 to TRBJ2-2; the D gene identity is not certain. The CDR3 loop reads CASSFLLTAGELFF. The sequence in DNA is TGCGCCAGCAGCTTTCTACTCACCGCCGGGGAGCTGTTTTTT.